This is a list of T cell receptor beta chains from one sample in a study of blood T cell repertoires in COVID-19. Libraries were prepared by immunoSEQ multiplex PCR; TCRdb keeps only in-frame clonotypes and omits some of them. The data show some 120,000 clones, with roughly four fifths seen just once and 16% held by the top ten. The sequenced sample consisted of peripheral blood. The source is a woman aged 45-65 years with acute or convalescent COVID-19. CDR3s include the opening cysteine and the closing phenylalanine or tryptophan. D genes are given only for firm matches. Size tells how often a clone was seen (once, few, many) or the class of an expanded clone, and some rows leave it out.

d_gene,j_gene,v_gene,abundance,len,CDR3nt,CDR3aa
.,TRBJ2-2,TRBV9,.,15,TGTGCCAGCAGCGTGGGGGACATGAACACCGGGGAGCTGTTTTTT,CASSVGDMNTGELFF
.,TRBJ1-1,TRBV7-6,.,15,TGTGCCAGCAGCTTAGATGCGGGTTATCGGACTGAAGCTTTCTTT,CASSLDAGYRTEAFF
TRBD1,TRBJ1-1,TRBV10-3,.,18,TGTGCCATCAGTGAGGGAAACACCATGGGACAGACGAACACTGAAGCTTTCTTT,CAISEGNTMGQTNTEAFF
.,TRBJ1-2,TRBV6-5,.,13,TGTGCCAGCAGTTACTCCAGGGGTAAAGGCTACACCTTC,CASSYSRGKGYTF
.,TRBJ1-4,TRBV18,.,13,TGTGCCAGCTCACCAGTCAGGAATGAAAAACTGTTTTTT,CASSPVRNEKLFF
.,TRBJ1-4,TRBV5-1,.,14,TGCGCCAGCAGCTTGTTTTATCAGGGGGAAAAACTGTTTTTT,CASSLFYQGEKLFF
.,TRBJ1-5,TRBV18,.,13,TGTGCCAGCTCACCAGTTAGGGAGCAGCCCCAGCATTTT,CASSPVREQPQHF
.,TRBJ1-2,TRBV19,few,13,TGTGCCAGTAGTATCCCCAGGGCGGACGGCTACACCTTC,CASSIPRADGYTF
TRBD1,TRBJ2-7,TRBV15,.,18,TGTGCCACCAGCAGAGTTATCGCGACGGGACAGAGCTCCTACGAGCAGTACTTC,CATSRVIATGQSSYEQYF
.,TRBJ2-4,TRBV28,once,15,TGTGCCAGCAGAGGAGAATATGAAGCCAAAAACATTCAGTACTTC,CASRGEYEAKNIQYF
.,TRBJ1-6,TRBV5-1,.,15,TGCGCCAGCAGCATTACAGGGATCACTAATTCACCCCTCCACTTT,CASSITGITNSPLHF
.,TRBJ1-1,TRBV29-1,many,13,TGCAGCGTTTCGGAGGGAATGAACACTGAAGCTTTCTTT,CSVSEGMNTEAFF
.,TRBJ1-2,TRBV5-6,.,12,TGTGCCAGCCATGGGGGGTACTATGGCTACACCTTC,CASHGGYYGYTF
TRBD1,TRBJ1-4,TRBV2,.,15,TGTGCCAGCAGTGAAAGGGGACAGAGGAACGGAAAACTGTTTTTT,CASSERGQRNGKLFF
TRBD1,TRBJ1-2,TRBV5-1,.,14,TGCGCCAGCAGCTTGGCAGGGGGCGCGGATGGCTACACCTTC,CASSLAGGADGYTF
TRBD1,TRBJ2-7,TRBV6-5,.,13,TGTGCCAGCGAAAGGACAGGGGCATACGAGCAGTACTTC,CASERTGAYEQYF
TRBD1,TRBJ1-6,TRBV2,once,16,TGTGCCAGCAGTGAAGAACTCAGGGGGTACAATTCACCCCTCCACTTT,CASSEELRGYNSPLHF
.,TRBJ1-5,TRBV6-1,.,17,TGTGCCAGCAGTGAGAACAGGGACCCGCGCGCGTATCAGCCCCAGCATTTT,CASSENRDPRAYQPQHF
.,TRBJ1-3,TRBV14,.,14,TGTGCCAGCAGCCAAGATCCGGGAGGAAACACCATATATTTT,CASSQDPGGNTIYF